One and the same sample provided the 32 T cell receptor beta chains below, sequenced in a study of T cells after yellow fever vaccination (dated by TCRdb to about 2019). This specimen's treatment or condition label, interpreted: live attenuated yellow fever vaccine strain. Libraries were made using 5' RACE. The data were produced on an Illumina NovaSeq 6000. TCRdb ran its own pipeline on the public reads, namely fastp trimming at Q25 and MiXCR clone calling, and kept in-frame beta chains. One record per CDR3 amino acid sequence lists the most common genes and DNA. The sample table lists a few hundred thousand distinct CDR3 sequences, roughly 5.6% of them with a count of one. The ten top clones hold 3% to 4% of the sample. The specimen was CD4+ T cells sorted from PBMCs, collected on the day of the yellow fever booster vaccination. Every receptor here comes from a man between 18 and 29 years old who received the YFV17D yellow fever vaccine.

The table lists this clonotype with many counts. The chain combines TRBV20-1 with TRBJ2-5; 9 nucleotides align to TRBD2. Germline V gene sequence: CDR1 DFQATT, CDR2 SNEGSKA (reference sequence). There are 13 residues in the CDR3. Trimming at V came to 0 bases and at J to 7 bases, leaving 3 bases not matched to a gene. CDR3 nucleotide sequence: TGCAGTGCTAGAGAACGACTAGCGGTGACCCAGTACTTC. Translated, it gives CSARERLAVTQYF.

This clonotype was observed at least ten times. The CDR3 here is CSVEEGIAFF. CDR3 nucleotide sequence: TGCAGCGTTGAGGAGGGGATAGCTTTCTTT. The J gene is TRBJ1-1, the V gene TRBV29-1, with a possible D match to TRBD1 (5 bases). This CDR3 contains 10 residues. Germline lookup yields CDR1 SQVTM and CDR2 ANQGSEA. V lost 3 bases to trimming and J lost 10 bases, with 9 bases between them. Full variable domain (rest looked up from reference TRBV29-1 and TRBJ1-1): SAVISQKPSRDICQRGTSLTIQCQVDSQVTMMFWYRQQPGQSLTLIATANQGSEATYESGFVIDKFPISRPNLTFSTLTVSNMSPEDSSIYLCSVEEGIAFFGQGTRLTVV.

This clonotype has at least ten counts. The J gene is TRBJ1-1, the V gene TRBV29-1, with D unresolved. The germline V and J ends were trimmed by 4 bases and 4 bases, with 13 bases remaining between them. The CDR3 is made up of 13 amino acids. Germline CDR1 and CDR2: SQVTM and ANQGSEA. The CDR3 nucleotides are TGCAGCGTTGGAAAGAGTGGCGGCACTGAAGCTTTCTTT. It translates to CSVGKSGGTEAFF. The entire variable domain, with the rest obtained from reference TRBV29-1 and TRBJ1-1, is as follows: SAVISQKPSRDICQRGTSLTIQCQVDSQVTMMFWYRQQPGQSLTLIATANQGSEATYESGFVIDKFPISRPNLTFSTLTVSNMSPEDSSIYLCSVGKSGGTEAFFGQGTRLTVV.

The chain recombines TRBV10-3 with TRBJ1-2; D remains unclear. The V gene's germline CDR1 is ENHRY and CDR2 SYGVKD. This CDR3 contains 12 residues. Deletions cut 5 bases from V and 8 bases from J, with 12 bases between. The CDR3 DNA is TGTGCCATCAGTCTAGAGGCAGAGGGCTACACCTTC. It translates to CAISLEAEGYTF.

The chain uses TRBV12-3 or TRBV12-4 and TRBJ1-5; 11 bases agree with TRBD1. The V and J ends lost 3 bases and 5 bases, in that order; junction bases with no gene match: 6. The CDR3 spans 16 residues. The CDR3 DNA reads TGTGCCAGCAGTTTGGGGACAGGGGGGGAGTATCAGCCCCAGCATTTT. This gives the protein CASSLGTGGEYQPQHF.

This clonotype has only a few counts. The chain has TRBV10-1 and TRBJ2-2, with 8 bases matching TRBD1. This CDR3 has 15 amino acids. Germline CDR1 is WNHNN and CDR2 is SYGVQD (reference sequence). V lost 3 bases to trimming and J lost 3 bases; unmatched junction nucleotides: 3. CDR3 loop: CASSDETGDTGELFF. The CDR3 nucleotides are TGCGCCAGCAGTGATGAGACAGGGGACACCGGGGAGCTGTTTTTT.

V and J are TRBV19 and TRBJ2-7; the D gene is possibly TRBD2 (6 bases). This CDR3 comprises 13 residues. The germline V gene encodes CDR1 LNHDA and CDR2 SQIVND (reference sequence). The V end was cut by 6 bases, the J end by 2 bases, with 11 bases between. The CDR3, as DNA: TGTGCCAGTAGCCCGGGAGCCACCTACGAGCAGTACTTC. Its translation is CASSPGATYEQYF.

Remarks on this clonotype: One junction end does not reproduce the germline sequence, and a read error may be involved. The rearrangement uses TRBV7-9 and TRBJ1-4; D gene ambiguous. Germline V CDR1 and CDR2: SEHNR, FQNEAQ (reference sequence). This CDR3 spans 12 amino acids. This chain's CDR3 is CAGSIPGEKLFF. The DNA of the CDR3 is TGTGCCGGCAGTATCCCGGGTGAAAAACTGTTTTTT.

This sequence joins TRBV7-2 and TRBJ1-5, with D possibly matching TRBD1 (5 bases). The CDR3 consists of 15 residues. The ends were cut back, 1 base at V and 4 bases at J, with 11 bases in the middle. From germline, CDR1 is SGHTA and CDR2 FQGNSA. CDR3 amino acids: CASSLVATENQPQHF. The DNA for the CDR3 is TGTGCCAGCAGCTTAGTGGCGACAGAGAATCAGCCCCAGCATTTT.

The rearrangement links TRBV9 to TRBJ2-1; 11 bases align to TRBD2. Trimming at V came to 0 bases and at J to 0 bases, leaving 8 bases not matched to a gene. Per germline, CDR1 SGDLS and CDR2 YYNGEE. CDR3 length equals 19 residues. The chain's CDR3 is CASSVGASGGHSSYNEQFF. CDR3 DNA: TGTGCCAGCAGCGTAGGTGCTAGCGGGGGGCATAGCTCCTACAATGAGCAGTTCTTC.

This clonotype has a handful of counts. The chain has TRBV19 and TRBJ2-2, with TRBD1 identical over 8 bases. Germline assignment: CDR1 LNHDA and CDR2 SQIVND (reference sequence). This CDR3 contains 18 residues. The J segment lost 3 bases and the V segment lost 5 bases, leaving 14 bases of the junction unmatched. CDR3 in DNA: TGTGCCAGTAGTCGAGAGAGTCGGGACAGGAGAGACACCGGGGAGCTGTTTTTT. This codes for CASSRESRDRRDTGELFF.

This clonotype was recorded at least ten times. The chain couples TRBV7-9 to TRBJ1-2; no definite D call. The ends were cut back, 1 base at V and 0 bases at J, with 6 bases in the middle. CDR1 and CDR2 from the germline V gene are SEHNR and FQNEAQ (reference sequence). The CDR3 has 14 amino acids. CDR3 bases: TGTGCCAGCAGCTTAGGAGGGACTAACTATGGCTACACCTTC. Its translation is CASSLGGTNYGYTF.

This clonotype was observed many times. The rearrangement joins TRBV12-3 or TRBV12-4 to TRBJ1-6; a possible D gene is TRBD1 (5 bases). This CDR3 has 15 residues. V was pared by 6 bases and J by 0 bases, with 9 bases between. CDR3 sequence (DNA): TGTGCCAGCAGGGGGACTATCTCCTATAATTCACCCCTCCACTTT. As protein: CASRGTISYNSPLHF.

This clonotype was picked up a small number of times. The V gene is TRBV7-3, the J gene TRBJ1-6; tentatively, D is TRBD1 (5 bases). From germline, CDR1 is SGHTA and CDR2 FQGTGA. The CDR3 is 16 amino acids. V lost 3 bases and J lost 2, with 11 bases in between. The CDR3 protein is CASSFWGKPYNSPLHF. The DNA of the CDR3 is TGTGCCAGCAGCTTTTGGGGGAAACCCTATAATTCACCCCTCCACTTT. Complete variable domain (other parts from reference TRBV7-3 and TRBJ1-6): GAGVSQTPSNKVTEKGKYVELRCDPISGHTALYWYRQSLGQGPEFLIYFQGTGAADDSGLPNDRFFAVRPEGSVSTLKIQRTERGDSAVYLCASSFWGKPYNSPLHFGNGTRLTVT.

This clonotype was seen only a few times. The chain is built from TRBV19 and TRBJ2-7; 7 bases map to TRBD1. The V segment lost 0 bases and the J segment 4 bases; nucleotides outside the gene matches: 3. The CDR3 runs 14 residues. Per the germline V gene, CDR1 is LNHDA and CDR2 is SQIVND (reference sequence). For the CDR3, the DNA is TGTGCCAGTAGTATAGATAACAGGGGTTACGAGCAGTACTTC. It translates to CASSIDNRGYEQYF.

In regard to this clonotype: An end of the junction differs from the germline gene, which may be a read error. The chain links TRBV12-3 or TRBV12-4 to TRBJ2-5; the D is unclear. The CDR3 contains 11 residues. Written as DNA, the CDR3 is TGTGGCAGCAGTTATGAGGAGACCCAGTACTTC. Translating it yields CGSSYEETQYF.

CDR3 in amino acids: CASSLDGTGGAYEQYV. The CDR3 nucleotides read TGTGCCAGCAGCTTGGACGGGACAGGGGGCGCGTACGAGCAGTACGTC. The chain combines TRBV5-5 with TRBJ2-7; 12 nucleotides agree with TRBD1. Looked up from germline, CDR1 is SGHKS and CDR2 is YYEKEE (reference sequence). This CDR3 region has 16 residues. V was pared by 0 bases and J by 4 bases, with 5 bases of the junction left unmatched.

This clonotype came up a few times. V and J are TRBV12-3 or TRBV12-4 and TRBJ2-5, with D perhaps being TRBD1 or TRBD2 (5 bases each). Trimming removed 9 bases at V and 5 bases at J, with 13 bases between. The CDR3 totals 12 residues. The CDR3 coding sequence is TGTGCCAGTACCGGGACGCGCGAGACCCAGTACTTC. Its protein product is CASTGTRETQYF.

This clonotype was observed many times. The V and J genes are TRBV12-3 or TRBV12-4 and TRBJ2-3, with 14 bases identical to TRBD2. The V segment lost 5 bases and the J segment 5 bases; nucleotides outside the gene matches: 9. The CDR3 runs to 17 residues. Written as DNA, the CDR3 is TGTGCCAGCAGTCCGCTAGGGACTAGCGGGGGAAGAGATACGCAGTATTTT. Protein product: CASSPLGTSGGRDTQYF.

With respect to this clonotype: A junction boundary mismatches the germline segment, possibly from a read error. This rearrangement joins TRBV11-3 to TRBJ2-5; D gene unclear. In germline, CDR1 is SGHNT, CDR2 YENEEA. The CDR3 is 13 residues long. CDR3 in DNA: TGTGCCAGCAGCGTAGACCAGCAAGAGACCCAGTACTTC. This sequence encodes CASSVDQQETQYF.

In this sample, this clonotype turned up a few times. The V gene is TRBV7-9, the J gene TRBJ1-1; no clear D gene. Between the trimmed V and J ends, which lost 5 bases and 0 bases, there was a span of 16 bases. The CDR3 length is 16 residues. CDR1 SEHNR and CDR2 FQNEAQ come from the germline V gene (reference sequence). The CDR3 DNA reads TGTGCCAGCAGCCCGACCATGTCGGGGATGAACACTGAAGCTTTCTTT. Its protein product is CASSPTMSGMNTEAFF.

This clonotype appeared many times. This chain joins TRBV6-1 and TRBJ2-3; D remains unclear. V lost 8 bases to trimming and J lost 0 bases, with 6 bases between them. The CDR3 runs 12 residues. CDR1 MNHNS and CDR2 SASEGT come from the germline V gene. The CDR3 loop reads CASVGSTDTQYF. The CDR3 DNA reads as TGTGCCAGCGTGGGGAGCACAGATACGCAGTATTTT.

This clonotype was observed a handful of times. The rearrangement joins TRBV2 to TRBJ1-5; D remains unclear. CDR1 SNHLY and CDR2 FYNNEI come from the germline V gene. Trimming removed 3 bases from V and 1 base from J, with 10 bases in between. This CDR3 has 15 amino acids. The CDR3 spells CASSERFRSNQPQHF. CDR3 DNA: TGTGCCAGCAGTGAGAGGTTCAGGAGCAATCAGCCCCAGCATTTT.

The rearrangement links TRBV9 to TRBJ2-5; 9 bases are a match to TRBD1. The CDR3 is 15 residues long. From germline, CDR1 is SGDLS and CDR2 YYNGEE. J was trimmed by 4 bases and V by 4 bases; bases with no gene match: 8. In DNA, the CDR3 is TGTGCCAGCAGCAGACACAGGGGGCTTGGAGAGACCCAGTACTTC. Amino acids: CASSRHRGLGETQYF.

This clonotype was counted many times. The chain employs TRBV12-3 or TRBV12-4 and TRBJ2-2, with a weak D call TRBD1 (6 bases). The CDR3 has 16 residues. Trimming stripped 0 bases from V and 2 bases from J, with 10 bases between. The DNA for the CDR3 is TGTGCCAGCAGTTTAGCGGCAGGGGCTAACACCGGGGAGCTGTTTTTT. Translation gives CASSLAAGANTGELFF.

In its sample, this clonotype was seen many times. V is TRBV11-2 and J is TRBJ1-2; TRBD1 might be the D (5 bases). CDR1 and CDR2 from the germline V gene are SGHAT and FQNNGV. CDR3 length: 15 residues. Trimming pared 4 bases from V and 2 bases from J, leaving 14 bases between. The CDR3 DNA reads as TGTGCCAGCAGCTCGGCCGACAGTGACAACTATGGCTACACCTTC. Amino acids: CASSSADSDNYGYTF.

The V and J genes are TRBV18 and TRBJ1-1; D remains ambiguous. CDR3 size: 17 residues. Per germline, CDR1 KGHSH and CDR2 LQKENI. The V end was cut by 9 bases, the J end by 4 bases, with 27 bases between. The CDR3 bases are TGTGCCAGTTCCACCTCCGTCCCACAGAGCAAGGGCACTGAAGCTTTCTTT. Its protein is CASSTSVPQSKGTEAFF.

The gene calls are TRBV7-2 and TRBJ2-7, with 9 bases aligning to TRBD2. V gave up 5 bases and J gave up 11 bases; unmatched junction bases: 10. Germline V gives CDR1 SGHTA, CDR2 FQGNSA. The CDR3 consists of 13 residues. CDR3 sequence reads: CASSAYLAGPEYV. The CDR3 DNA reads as TGTGCCAGCAGCGCGTACCTAGCGGGGCCGGAGTACGTC.

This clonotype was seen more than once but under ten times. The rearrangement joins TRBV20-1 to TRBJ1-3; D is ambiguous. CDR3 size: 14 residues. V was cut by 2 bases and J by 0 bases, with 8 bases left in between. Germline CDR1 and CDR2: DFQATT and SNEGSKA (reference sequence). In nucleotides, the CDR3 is TGCAGTGCTAGATCCGCCACCTCTGGAAACACCATATATTTT. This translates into CSARSATSGNTIYF.

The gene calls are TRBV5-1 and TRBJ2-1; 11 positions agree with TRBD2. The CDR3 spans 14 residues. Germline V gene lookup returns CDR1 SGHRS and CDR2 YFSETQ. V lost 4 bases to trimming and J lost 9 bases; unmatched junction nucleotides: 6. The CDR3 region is CASSTGLAGGEQFF. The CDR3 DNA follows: TGCGCCAGCAGCACCGGACTAGCGGGCGGTGAGCAGTTCTTC. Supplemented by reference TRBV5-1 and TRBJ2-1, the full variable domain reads KAGVTQTPRYLIKTRGQQVTLSCSPISGHRSVSWYQQTPGQGLQFLFEYFSETQRNKGNFPGRFSGRQFSNSRSEMNVSTLELGDSALYLCASSTGLAGGEQFFGPGTRLTVL.

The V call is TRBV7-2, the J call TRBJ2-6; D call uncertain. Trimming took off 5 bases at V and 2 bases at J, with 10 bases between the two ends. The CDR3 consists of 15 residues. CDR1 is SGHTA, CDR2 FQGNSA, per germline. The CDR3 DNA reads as TGTGCCAGCAGCCCTGGGTCGCCTGGGGCCAACGTCCTGACTTTC. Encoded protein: CASSPGSPGANVLTF.

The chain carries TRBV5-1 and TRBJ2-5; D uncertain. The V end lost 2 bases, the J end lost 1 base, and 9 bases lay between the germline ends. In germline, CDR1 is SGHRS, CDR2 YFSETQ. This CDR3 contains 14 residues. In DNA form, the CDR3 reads TGCGCCAGCAGCTTTAGTCTCATCCAAGAGACCCAGTACTTC. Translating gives CASSFSLIQETQYF. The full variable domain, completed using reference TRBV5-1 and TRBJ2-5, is KAGVTQTPRYLIKTRGQQVTLSCSPISGHRSVSWYQQTPGQGLQFLFEYFSETQRNKGNFPGRFSGRQFSNSRSEMNVSTLELGDSALYLCASSFSLIQETQYFGPGTRLLVL.